This is a list of T cell receptor beta chains from one sample in a study of CD8+CD57+ T cells in acquired aplastic anemia. TCRdb ran MiXCR on the reads and lists one entry per CDR3 protein. The sample lists roughly 180,000 distinct CDR3 sequences; roughly three fifths were seen once. Sequencing was carried out using sorted CD4+, CD8+, or CD8+CD57+ T cells (not recorded which) from PBMCs. These receptor sequences come from a human donor with aplastic anemia. Both conserved end residues are part of each CDR3. D genes are given only for firm matches. Not all rows give a size; the values are once, few, many and, for expanded clones, a class.

. | TRBD2 | 14 | TRBJ2-1 | TRBV2 | TGTGCCAGCAGTGAAACGACTAGCGTGCATGAGCAGTTCTTC | CASSETTSVHEQFF
many | TRBD1 | 17 | TRBJ1-1 | TRBV20-1 | TGCAGTGCTAGAGATAGGGGAACAGGGGGGTGGAACACTGAAGCTTTCTTT | CSARDRGTGGWNTEAFF
. | TRBD1 | 13 | TRBJ1-2 | TRBV20-1 | TGCAGTGCCCTGGGACAGCTTAACTATGGCTACACCTTC | CSALGQLNYGYTF
. | TRBD1 | 12 | TRBJ2-7 | TRBV2 | TGTGCGTTACAGGGGGCGAGGGACGAGCAGTACTTC | CALQGARDEQYF
. | TRBD1 | 16 | TRBJ2-1 | TRBV7-9 | TGTGCCAGCAGCTCCGGGACAGGGGCGAAGAGAAATGAGCAGTTCTTC | CASSSGTGAKRNEQFF
. | . | 12 | TRBJ1-2 | TRBV18 | TGTGCCAGCTCACGGTATAGCGAGGGCTACACCTTC | CASSRYSEGYTF
. | . | 14 | TRBJ2-5 | TRBV10-1 | TGCGCCAGCAGTCCCCTGACTATGCAAGAGACCCAGTACTTC | CASSPLTMQETQYF
. | . | 15 | TRBJ1-6 | TRBV7-9 | TGTGCCAGCAGCCCAGCCCTCGCGCCGGGTTCACCCCTCCACTTT | CASSPALAPGSPLHF
. | . | 12 | TRBJ2-1 | TRBV7-9 | TGTGCCAGCACAGGGATCTACAATGAGCAGTTCTTC | CASTGIYNEQFF
once | . | 14 | TRBJ1-2 | TRBV24-1 | TGTGCCACCAGTGACCCCGGGACATGGAACGGCTACACCTTC | CATSDPGTWNGYTF
. | TRBD1 | 16 | TRBJ1-1 | TRBV6-1 | TGTGCCAGCAGTGAAAGCAGGGGGGGTTTTTTCACTGAAGCTTTCTTT | CASSESRGGFFTEAFF
few | . | 12 | TRBJ2-7 | TRBV29-1 | TGCAGCGTTGAGGTGACAGACTACGAGCAGTACTTC | CSVEVTDYEQYF
. | TRBD2 | 18 | TRBJ2-3 | TRBV6-5 | TGTGCCAGCAGTTACCGGGGGGTGGCGCGGGGGGCCACAGATACGCAGTATTTT | CASSYRGVARGATDTQYF
. | . | 14 | TRBJ1-6 | TRBV24-1 | TGTGCCACCAGTGATAGCTGGGAAAATTCACCCCTCCACTTT | CATSDSWENSPLHF
once | TRBD1 | 14 | TRBJ1-1 | TRBV20-1 | TGCAGTGCTGCCCAGGGGGCGCGAAACACTGAAGCTTTCTTT | CSAAQGARNTEAFF
once | TRBD2 | 19 | TRBJ2-2 | TRBV7-9 | TGTGCCAGCAGCTTGAAGTCCGGGACTAGCGGGTGGAACACCGGGGAGCTGTTTTTT | CASSLKSGTSGWNTGELFF
many | . | 16 | TRBJ1-1 | TRBV7-6 | TGTGCCAGCAGCTTAGTTCCGGGACCGGGGAACACTGAAGCTTTCTTT | CASSLVPGPGNTEAFF
. | TRBD2 | 16 | TRBJ2-5 | TRBV12-3/TRBV12-4 | TGTGCCAGCAGTTCAGGACTAGCGGGGGGACAAGAGACCCAGTACTTC | CASSSGLAGGQETQYF
. | . | 15 | TRBJ2-7 | TRBV14 | TGTGCCAGCAGCCAAGATCACGGGGGCTCCTACGAGCAGTACTTC | CASSQDHGGSYEQYF
. | . | 14 | TRBJ2-7 | TRBV9 | TGTGCCAGCAGCAACCGGGATCGAACCTACGAGCAGTACTTC | CASSNRDRTYEQYF
many | . | 13 | TRBJ1-1 | TRBV19 | TGTGCCAGTAGTAAAACACTAAACACTGAAGCTTTCTTT | CASSKTLNTEAFF
few | . | 13 | TRBJ1-2 | TRBV24-1 | TGTGCCACCAGTGGCACAGAAAACTATGGCTACACCTTC | CATSGTENYGYTF
few | TRBD1 | 15 | TRBJ2-6 | TRBV24-1 | TGTGCCACCAGCCCGACAGGGCTTGGGGCCAACGTCCTGACTTTC | CATSPTGLGANVLTF
many | . | 13 | TRBJ1-1 | TRBV6-5 | TGTGCCAGCAGTTACCGGGGAAACACTGAAGCTTTCTTT | CASSYRGNTEAFF